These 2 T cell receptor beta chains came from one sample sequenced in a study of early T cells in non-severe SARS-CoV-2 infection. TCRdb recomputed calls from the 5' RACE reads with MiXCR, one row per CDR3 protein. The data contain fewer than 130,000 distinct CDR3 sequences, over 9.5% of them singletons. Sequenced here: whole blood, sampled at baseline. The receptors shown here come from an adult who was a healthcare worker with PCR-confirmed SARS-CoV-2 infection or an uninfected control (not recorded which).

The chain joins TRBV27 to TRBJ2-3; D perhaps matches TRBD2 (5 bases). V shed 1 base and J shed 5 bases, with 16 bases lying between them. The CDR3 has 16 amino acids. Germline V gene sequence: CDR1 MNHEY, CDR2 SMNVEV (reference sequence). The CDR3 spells CASSLYRGALGDTQYF. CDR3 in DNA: TGTGCCAGCAGTTTATATCGGGGAGCTCTGGGAGATACGCAGTATTTT.

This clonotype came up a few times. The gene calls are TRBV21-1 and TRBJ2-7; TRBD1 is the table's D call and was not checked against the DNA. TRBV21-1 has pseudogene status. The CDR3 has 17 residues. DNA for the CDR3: TGTGCCAGCAGCAAAGCGGGACAGGGGACGAGCTCCTACGAGCAGTACTTC. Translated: CASSKAGQGTSSYEQYF.